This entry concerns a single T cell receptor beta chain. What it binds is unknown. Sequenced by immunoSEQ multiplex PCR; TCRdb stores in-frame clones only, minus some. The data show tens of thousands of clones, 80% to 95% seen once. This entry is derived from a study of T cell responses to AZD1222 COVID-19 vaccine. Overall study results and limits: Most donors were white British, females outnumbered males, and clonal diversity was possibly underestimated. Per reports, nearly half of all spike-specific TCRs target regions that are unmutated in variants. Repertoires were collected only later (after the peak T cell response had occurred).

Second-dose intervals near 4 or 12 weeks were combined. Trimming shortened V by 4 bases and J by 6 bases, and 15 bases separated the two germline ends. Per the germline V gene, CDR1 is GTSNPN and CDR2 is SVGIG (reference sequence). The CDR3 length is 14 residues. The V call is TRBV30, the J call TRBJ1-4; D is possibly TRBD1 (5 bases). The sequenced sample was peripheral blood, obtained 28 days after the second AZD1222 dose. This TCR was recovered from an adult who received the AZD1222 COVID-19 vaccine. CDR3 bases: TGTGCCTGGACCCCGGCCGGGGGGTATGAAAAACTGTTTTTT. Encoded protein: CAWTPAGGYEKLFF.